Listed below are T cell receptor beta chains from one sample, sequenced in a study of blood T cells in healthy people across ages. TCRdb ran MiXCR on the 5' RACE reads and lists one entry per CDR3 protein. This table has 2 million or so distinct CDR3 sequences, just under 50% appearing once. Specimen: blood. These receptors were obtained from a woman aged 40 to 50 in good health. CDR3s include the opening cysteine and the closing phenylalanine or tryptophan. A D gene is named only where the DNA matches it firmly. The size of a clone is reported for some rows only, either as once, few or many, or as a class for expanded clones.

D | J | length | V | size | CDR3 | DNA
- | TRBJ1-6 | 16 | TRBV27 | few | CASSLYIQGSGSPLHF | TGTGCCAGCAGTTTATACATTCAGGGGAGCGGTTCACCCCTCCACTTT
TRBD2 | TRBJ2-3 | 20 | TRBV13 | few | CASSSRWELAGEYSTDTQYF | TGTGCCAGCAGCTCCCGTTGGGAGCTAGCGGGAGAGTATAGCACAGATACGCAGTATTTT
- | TRBJ2-1 | 15 | TRBV6-5 | - | CASSFRGVGYNEQFF | TGTGCCAGCAGTTTCAGGGGCGTGGGTTACAATGAGCAGTTCTTC
- | TRBJ1-2 | 16 | TRBV2 | - | CASSENIRTEGYGYTF | TGTGCCAGCAGTGAAAACATAAGAACTGAGGGCTATGGCTACACCTTC
- | TRBJ1-2 | 13 | TRBV18 | - | CASSLATPYGYTF | TGTGCCAGCTCACTGGCCACCCCCTATGGCTACACCTTC
- | TRBJ2-3 | 15 | TRBV20-1 | - | CSARDIQEGADTQYF | TGCAGTGCTAGAGATATACAGGAAGGGGCAGATACGCAGTATTTT
TRBD1 | TRBJ1-2 | 15 | TRBV6-5 | few | CASRPEGQGVNGYTF | TGTGCCAGCAGGCCCGAAGGACAGGGGGTAAATGGCTACACCTTC
- | TRBJ1-4 | 15 | TRBV29-1 | - | CSVGGKQGVDEKLFF | TGCAGCGTTGGTGGGAAACAGGGAGTTGATGAAAAACTGTTTTTT
- | TRBJ1-1 | 14 | TRBV5-1 | - | CASSGGDGNTEAFF | TGCGCCAGCAGCGGGGGGGACGGAAACACTGAAGCTTTCTTT
- | TRBJ1-2 | 15 | TRBV19 | - | CASSIGDRYNYGYTF | TGTGCCAGTAGTATCGGAGACAGGTATAACTATGGCTACACCTTC
TRBD1 | TRBJ2-5 | 15 | TRBV12-3/TRBV12-4 | - | CASSRQGSHGETQYF | TGTGCCAGCAGCCGACAGGGGAGCCATGGAGAGACCCAGTACTTC
TRBD2 | TRBJ2-7 | 14 | TRBV7-2 | - | CANSLPGLAGDLYF | TGTGCCAACAGCTTACCGGGACTAGCGGGGGACTTGTACTTC
- | TRBJ2-3 | 13 | TRBV20-1 | - | CSARAPGADTQYF | TGCAGTGCTAGAGCCCCAGGGGCAGATACGCAGTATTTT
- | TRBJ2-3 | 13 | TRBV18 | - | CASSEGVTDTQYF | TGTGCCAGCTCAGAAGGGGTCACAGATACGCAGTATTTT
- | TRBJ1-2 | 13 | TRBV9 | - | CASSPPTAYGYTF | TGTGCCAGCAGCCCTCCTACGGCCTATGGCTACACCTTC
TRBD1 | TRBJ1-6 | 15 | TRBV2 | - | CASEGGGTGNPPLHF | TGTGCCAGCGAAGGAGGGGGGACAGGGAACCCACCCCTCCACTTT
TRBD1 | TRBJ2-5 | 15 | TRBV9 | - | CASSVRQGWGETQYF | TGTGCCAGCAGCGTTCGACAGGGTTGGGGGGAGACCCAGTACTTC
TRBD1 | TRBJ2-7 | 16 | TRBV6-1 | few | CASSEPTGASSYEQYF | TGTGCCAGCAGTGAACCGACAGGGGCGTCCTCCTACGAGCAGTACTTC
- | TRBJ2-1 | 15 | TRBV27 | - | CASSFQGQGHYEQFF | TGTGCCAGCAGTTTCCAGGGTCAGGGTCATTATGAGCAGTTCTTC
TRBD2 | TRBJ2-5 | 14 | TRBV20-1 | few | CSARIQGLVGTQYF | TGCAGTGCTAGAATTCAGGGACTAGTCGGGACCCAGTACTTC
- | TRBJ2-1 | 15 | TRBV7-8 | few | CASSLGSEVGNEQFF | TGTGCCAGCAGCTTAGGTTCCGAAGTTGGGAATGAGCAGTTCTTC
TRBD1 | TRBJ1-2 | 14 | TRBV7-2 | - | CASSPRDRDHGYTF | TGTGCCAGCAGCCCCCGGGACAGGGATCATGGCTACACCTTC
- | TRBJ2-7 | 14 | TRBV5-1 | few | CASSLGDVTYEQYF | TGCGCCAGCAGCTTGGGAGACGTAACCTACGAGCAGTACTTC
- | TRBJ1-4 | 12 | TRBV29-1 | - | CSVGAAGEKLFF | TGCAGCGTTGGAGCCGCGGGTGAAAAACTGTTTTTT
TRBD1 | TRBJ2-7 | 15 | TRBV2 | once | CASSNPGTVTYEQYF | TGTGCCAGCAGCAATCCCGGGACAGTCACCTACGAGCAGTACTTC
- | TRBJ1-5 | 14 | TRBV6-6 | - | CASSYDQSNQPQHF | TGTGCCAGCAGTTACGACCAAAGCAATCAGCCCCAGCATTTT
TRBD2 | TRBJ2-1 | 14 | TRBV4-2 | few | CASSRERGYNEQFF | TGTGCCAGCAGCCGAGAGCGGGGCTACAATGAGCAGTTCTTC
TRBD2 | TRBJ2-3 | 15 | TRBV6-5 | - | CASSYFTGGTDTQYF | TGTGCCAGCAGTTACTTTACGGGGGGTACAGATACGCAGTATTTT
- | TRBJ1-5 | 16 | TRBV7-2 | - | CASSLKGTQYTQPQHF | TGTGCCAGCAGCTTGAAAGGAACTCAATATACTCAGCCCCAGCATTTT
TRBD1 | TRBJ2-5 | 15 | TRBV7-9 | - | CASSEQQGARETQYF | TGTGCCAGCAGCGAGCAACAGGGGGCAAGGGAGACCCAGTACTTC
TRBD1 | TRBJ2-7 | 13 | TRBV15 | few | CATSRDRVYEQYF | TGTGCCACCAGCAGGGACAGGGTTTACGAGCAGTACTTC
TRBD1 | TRBJ1-1 | 15 | TRBV7-2 | - | CASSFPKGAVAEAFF | TGTGCCAGCAGCTTCCCTAAGGGGGCCGTCGCTGAAGCTTTCTTT
- | TRBJ2-3 | 16 | TRBV3-1 | - | CASSQDKAGSTDTQYF | TGTGCCAGCAGCCAAGATAAGGCAGGGAGCACAGATACGCAGTATTTT
TRBD1 | TRBJ1-2 | 13 | TRBV28 | few | CASSKGQVYGYTF | TGTGCCAGCAGCAAAGGACAGGTCTATGGCTACACCTTC
- | TRBJ2-7 | 11 | TRBV20-1 | - | CSARAGWEQYF | TGCAGTGCTAGAGCGGGGTGGGAGCAGTACTTC
- | TRBJ2-5 | 14 | TRBV21-1 | few | CASSTDREMKTQYF | TGTGCCAGCAGCACGGACAGGGAGATGAAGACCCAGTACTTC
- | TRBJ2-1 | 15 | TRBV10-3 | - | CAISDLDRSTYEQFF | TGTGCCATCAGTGATTTAGACAGGAGTACTTATGAGCAGTTCTTC
TRBD2 | TRBJ2-1 | 14 | TRBV7-7 | - | CASSSLTSGGGQFF | TGTGCTAGCAGCTCCCTGACTAGCGGGGGGGGGCAGTTCTTC
TRBD2 | TRBJ2-7 | 15 | TRBV29-1 | - | CSVEGGVGGPYEQYF | TGCAGCGTTGAGGGGGGGGTAGGCGGCCCCTACGAGCAGTACTTC
- | TRBJ1-2 | 11 | TRBV20-1 | few | CSEEGDYGYTF | TGCTCCGAGGAGGGGGACTATGGCTACACCTTC
- | TRBJ2-7 | 15 | TRBV4-2 | - | CASSQEELPTYEQYF | TGTGCCAGCAGCCAAGAAGAGCTGCCCACCTACGAGCAGTACTTC
TRBD2 | TRBJ2-5 | 15 | TRBV7-8 | - | CASTPAGHIQETQYF | TGTGCCAGCACCCCAGCGGGGCACATTCAAGAGACCCAGTACTTC
- | TRBJ2-5 | 13 | TRBV28 | - | CASRGAPKETQYF | TGTGCCAGTAGGGGGGCCCCGAAAGAGACCCAGTACTTC